This TCR beta chain appears in the sequencing data of a study of cytomegalovirus exposure and HLA in healthy donors. Study results and caveats: Only CMV serostatus was available as immune exposure information. Reports showed the classifier diagnosing cytomegalovirus status with high specificity and sensitivity. HLA alleles were associated with 17,000 or so TCR beta sequences in a later analysis at 0.05 false discovery rate.

These donors, healthy bone marrow donors, were studied. This CDR3 is built from 13 residues. Trimming took off 3 bases at V and 3 bases at J, with 11 bases between the two ends. Germline V CDR1 and CDR2: GTSNPN, SVGIG (reference sequence). About this clone: Its specificity is unknown.

The PCR contained 60 Vbeta and 13 Jbeta primers. The assay was immunoSEQ multiplex PCR, and TCRdb's table has in-frame clones only and misses some. The sample holds some 130,000 clones, 77% seen once. The sample consisted of PBMCs. This chain links TRBV30 with TRBJ1-1; a possible D gene is TRBD1 (6 bases). The receptor comes from a male donor in good health and CMV-seropositive. The CDR3 loop is CAWSLQGHTEAFF. The CDR3 DNA sequence: TGTGCCTGGAGCTTACAGGGTCACACTGAAGCTTTCTTT. Looking up the rest from reference TRBV30 and TRBJ1-1 gives the full variable domain: SQTIHQWPATLVQPVGSPLSLECTVEGTSNPNLYWYRQAAGRGLQLLFYSVGIGQISSEVPQNLSASRPQDRQFILSSKKLLLSDSGFYLCAWSLQGHTEAFFGQGTRLTVV.